This TCR beta chain was sequenced in a study of neurological immune-mediated disorders. 5'RACE generated cDNA with 10-nucleotide random UMIs. Every sequencing run generated over 170 million TCR-beta sequences from 15-18 subjects. From the 5' RACE reads, TCRdb called clonotypes with MiXCR, one entry per CDR3 protein. The sample records about 33,000 distinct CDR3 sequences, over 1.2% being singletons. Many counts were recorded for this clonotype. Antigen unknown. Findings and limits, study-wide: None of the CDR3 amino acid sequences of expanded clones were shared across subjects, and this suggested private repertoires in all groups. Healthy controls had more TCR clonal expansion than multiple sclerosis, which showed the least, whereas HTLV-1-associated myelopathy showed the most.

Sequencing used PBMCs. The sequence was obtained from a woman between 25 and 40 years old with multiple sclerosis.

This CDR3 is CATSRGTVNSYNEQFF. CDR3 coding DNA: TGTGCCACCAGCAGAGGAACAGTTAATTCCTACAATGAGCAGTTCTTC. The chain links TRBV15 to TRBJ2-1; D gene ambiguous. Germline CDR1 and CDR2: LNHNV and YYDKDF (reference sequence). Deletions cut 1 base from V and 1 base from J, with 11 bases between. The CDR3 length is 16 residues.